This TCR beta chain derives from a study of PD-1 blockade in classical Hodgkin lymphoma. As to this clone: Its antigen is unknown.

Study conclusions and caveats: Repertoire difference causes, possibly disease activity or prior therapy, remain undefined. Complete responders showed a baseline diversity that resembled the diversity of newly diagnosed patients.

Using immunoSEQ multiplex PCR, the repertoire was profiled, and TCRdb retains in-frame clones only, with some absent. Among 57,000 or so clones, about 91% were seen once, and the ten largest hold about 12%. Germline loops: CDR1 ENHRY, CDR2 SYGVKD. J was trimmed by 1 base and V by 4 bases; bases with no gene match: 9. This CDR3 has 16 residues. The patients all showed relapse after autologous stem cell transplantation, while their brentuximab vedotin exposure varied. The receptor was derived from a human donor with classical Hodgkin lymphoma. The rearrangement joins TRBV10-3 to TRBJ1-1, with 7 nucleotides matching TRBD1. Sequenced here: peripheral blood mononuclear cells (PBMCs), sampled at baseline. For the CDR3, the DNA is TGTGCCATCAGTGGCCCTGACAGGGTCCCGAACACTGAAGCTTTCTTT. It codes for CAISGPDRVPNTEAFF.